This TCR beta chain stems from a study of cytomegalovirus exposure and HLA in healthy donors. Study-level results: The authors listed some 150 TCR beta chains as cytomegalovirus-associated. A missense variant in DCLRE1C was later tied to TCR beta V- and J-gene trimming.

Points on this clone: Its target is unknown.

The PCR was carried out with 60 Vbeta primers and 13 Jbeta primers. Sequencing was performed with immunoSEQ multiplex PCR; in TCRdb, only in-frame clones are kept and a portion is missing. The top ten clones hold 2.5% to 3% of a sample with about 200,000 clones, roughly 68% of them seen once. Trimming stripped 0 bases from V and 1 base from J, with 3 bases between. Germline CDR1 MNHEY, CDR2 SVGAGI. The CDR3 consists of 14 residues. The source material was PBMCs. This chain joins TRBV6-5 and TRBJ1-4, with D uncertain. The source of this sequence is a man aged 35 to 55 in good health and CMV-seropositive. The CDR3 nucleotides read TGTGCCAGCAGTTACTCCGGAACTAATGAAAAACTGTTTTTT. Its protein is CASSYSGTNEKLFF.